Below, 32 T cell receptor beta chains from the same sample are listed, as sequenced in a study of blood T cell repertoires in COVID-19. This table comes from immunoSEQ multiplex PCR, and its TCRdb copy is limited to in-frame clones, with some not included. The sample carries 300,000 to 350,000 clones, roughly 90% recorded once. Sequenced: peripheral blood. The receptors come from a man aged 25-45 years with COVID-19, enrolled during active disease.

CDR3 sequence (DNA): TGTGCCAGCGATACCGGGACTGCAGCTTACTACGAGCAGTACTTC. The encoded protein is CASDTGTAAYYEQYF. The gene calls are TRBV28 and TRBJ2-7, with D maybe TRBD2 (6 bases). Trimming left V 8 bases short and J 3 bases short, with 20 bases between. This CDR3 is built from 15 residues. Germline assignment: CDR1 MDHEN and CDR2 SYDVKM.

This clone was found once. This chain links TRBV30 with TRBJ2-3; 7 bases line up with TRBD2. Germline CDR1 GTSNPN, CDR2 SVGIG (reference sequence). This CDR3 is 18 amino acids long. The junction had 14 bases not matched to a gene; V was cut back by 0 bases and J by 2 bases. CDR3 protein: CAWSVTVGLAGLTDTQYF. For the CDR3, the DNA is TGTGCCTGGAGTGTAACTGTGGGCTTAGCGGGTCTCACAGATACGCAGTATTTT.

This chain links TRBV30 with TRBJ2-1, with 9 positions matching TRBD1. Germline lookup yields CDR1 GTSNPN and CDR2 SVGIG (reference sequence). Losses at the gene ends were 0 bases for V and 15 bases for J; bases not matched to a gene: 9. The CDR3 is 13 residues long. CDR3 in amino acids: CAWSVTGGTVGFF. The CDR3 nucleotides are TGTGCCTGGAGTGTGACAGGGGGGACAGTAGGGTTCTTC.

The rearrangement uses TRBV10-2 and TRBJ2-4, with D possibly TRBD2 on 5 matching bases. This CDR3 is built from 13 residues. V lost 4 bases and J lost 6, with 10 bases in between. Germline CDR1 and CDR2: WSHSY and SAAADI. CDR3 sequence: CASSADFGNIQYF. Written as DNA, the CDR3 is TGCGCCAGCAGTGCGGACTTTGGAAACATTCAGTACTTC.

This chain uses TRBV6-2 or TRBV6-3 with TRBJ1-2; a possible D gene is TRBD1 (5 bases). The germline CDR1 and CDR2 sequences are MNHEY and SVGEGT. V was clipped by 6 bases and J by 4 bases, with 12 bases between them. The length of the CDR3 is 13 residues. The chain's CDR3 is CASRPRTFYGYTF. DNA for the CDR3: TGTGCCAGCAGGCCTCGGACATTCTATGGCTACACCTTC.

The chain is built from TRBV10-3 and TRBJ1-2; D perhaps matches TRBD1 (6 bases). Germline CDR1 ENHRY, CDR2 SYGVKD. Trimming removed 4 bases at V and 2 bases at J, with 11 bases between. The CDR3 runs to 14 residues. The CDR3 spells CAISGQGINYGYTF. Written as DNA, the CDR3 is TGTGCCATCAGTGGTCAGGGGATAAACTATGGCTACACCTTC.

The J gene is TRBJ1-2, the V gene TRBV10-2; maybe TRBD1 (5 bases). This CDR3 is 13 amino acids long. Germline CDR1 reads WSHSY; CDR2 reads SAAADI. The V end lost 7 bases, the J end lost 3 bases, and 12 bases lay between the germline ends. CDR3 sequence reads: CASTWGGDYGYTF. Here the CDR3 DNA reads TGCGCCAGCACCTGGGGCGGGGACTATGGCTACACCTTC.

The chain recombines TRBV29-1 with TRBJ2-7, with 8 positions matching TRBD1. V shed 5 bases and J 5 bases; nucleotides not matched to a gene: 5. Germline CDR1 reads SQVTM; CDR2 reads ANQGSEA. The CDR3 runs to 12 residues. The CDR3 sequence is CSVLPGGDEQYF. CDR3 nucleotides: TGCAGCGTTCTCCCAGGGGGCGACGAGCAGTACTTC.

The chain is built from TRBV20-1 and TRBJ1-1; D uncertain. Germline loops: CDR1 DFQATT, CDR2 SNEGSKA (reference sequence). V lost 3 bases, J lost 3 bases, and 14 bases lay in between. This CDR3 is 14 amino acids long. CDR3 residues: CSASLAPIHTEAFF. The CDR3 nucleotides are TGCAGTGCTAGTCTGGCTCCAATTCACACTGAAGCTTTCTTT.

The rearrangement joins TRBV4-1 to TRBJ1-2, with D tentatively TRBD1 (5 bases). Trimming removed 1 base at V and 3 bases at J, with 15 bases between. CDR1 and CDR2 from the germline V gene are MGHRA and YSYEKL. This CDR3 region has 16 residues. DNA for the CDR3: TGCGCCAGCAGCCAAGTCGGACTTCGGGGGGACTATGGCTACACCTTC. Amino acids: CASSQVGLRGDYGYTF.

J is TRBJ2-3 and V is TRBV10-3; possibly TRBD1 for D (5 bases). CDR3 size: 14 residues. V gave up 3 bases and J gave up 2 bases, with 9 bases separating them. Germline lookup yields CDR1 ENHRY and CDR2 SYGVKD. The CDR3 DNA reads TGTGCCATCAGTGATCGGACATTCACAGATACGCAGTATTTT. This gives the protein CAISDRTFTDTQYF.

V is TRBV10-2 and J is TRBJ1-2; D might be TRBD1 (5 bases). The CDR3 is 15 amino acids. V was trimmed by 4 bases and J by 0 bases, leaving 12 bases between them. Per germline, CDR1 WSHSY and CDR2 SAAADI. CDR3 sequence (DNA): TGCGCCAGCAGTGGGGCGGGGCAGTCTAACTATGGCTACACCTTC. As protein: CASSGAGQSNYGYTF.

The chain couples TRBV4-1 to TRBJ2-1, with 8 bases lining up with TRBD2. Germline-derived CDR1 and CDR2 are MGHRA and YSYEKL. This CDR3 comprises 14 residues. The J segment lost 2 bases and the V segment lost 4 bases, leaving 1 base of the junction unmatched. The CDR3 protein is CASSPLAAYNEQFF. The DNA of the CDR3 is TGCGCCAGCAGCCCACTAGCGGCCTACAATGAGCAGTTCTTC.

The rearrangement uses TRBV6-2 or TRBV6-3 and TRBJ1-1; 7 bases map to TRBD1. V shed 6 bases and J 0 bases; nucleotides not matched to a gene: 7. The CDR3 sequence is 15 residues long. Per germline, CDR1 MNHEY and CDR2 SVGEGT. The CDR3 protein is CASSGQDRMNTEAFF. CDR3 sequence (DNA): TGTGCCAGCAGCGGACAGGACAGAATGAACACTGAAGCTTTCTTT.

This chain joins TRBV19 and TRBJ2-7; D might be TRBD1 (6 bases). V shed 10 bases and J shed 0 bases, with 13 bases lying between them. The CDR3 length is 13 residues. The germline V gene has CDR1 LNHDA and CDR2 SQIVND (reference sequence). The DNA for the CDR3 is TGTGCCATTAGAGACAGGCTCTCCTACGAGCAGTACTTC. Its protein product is CAIRDRLSYEQYF.

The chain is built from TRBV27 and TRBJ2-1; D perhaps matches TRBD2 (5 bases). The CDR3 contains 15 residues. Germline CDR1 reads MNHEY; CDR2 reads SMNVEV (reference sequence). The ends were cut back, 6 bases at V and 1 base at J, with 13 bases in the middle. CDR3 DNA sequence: TGTGCCAGCAGGGGGTGGGGAGCATCCTACAATGAGCAGTTCTTC. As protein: CASRGWGASYNEQFF.

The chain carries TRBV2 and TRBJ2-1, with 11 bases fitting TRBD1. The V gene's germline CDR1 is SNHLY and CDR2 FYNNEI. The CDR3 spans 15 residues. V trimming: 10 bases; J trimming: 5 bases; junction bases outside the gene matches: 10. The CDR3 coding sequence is TGTGCCACCCGAGGGGACAGGGGGATCAACAATGAGCAGTTCTTC. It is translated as CATRGDRGINNEQFF.

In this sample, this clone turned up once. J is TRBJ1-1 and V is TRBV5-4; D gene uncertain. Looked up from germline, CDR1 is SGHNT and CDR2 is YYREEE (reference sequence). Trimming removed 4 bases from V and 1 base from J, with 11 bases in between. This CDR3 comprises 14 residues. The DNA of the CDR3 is TGTGCCAGCAGCCTGCCGGGGAGGAACACTGAAGCTTTCTTT. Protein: CASSLPGRNTEAFF.

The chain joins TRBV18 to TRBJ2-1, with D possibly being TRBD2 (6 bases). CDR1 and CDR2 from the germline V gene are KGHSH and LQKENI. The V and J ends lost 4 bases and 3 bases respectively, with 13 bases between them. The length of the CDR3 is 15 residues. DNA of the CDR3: TGTGCCAGCTCACTTTGGGCGGGGAGCTACAATGAGCAGTTCTTC. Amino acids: CASSLWAGSYNEQFF.

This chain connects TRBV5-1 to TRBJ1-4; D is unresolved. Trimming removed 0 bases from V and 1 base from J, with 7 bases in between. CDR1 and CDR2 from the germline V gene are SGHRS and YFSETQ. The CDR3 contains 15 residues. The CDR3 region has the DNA TGCGCCAGCAGCTTGGCATCCATAACTAATGAAAAACTGTTTTTT. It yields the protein CASSLASITNEKLFF.

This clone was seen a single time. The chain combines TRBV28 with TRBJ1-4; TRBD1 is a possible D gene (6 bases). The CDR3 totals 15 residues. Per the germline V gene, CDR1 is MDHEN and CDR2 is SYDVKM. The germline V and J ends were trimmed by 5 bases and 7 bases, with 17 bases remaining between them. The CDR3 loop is CASSGGGGWGEKLFF. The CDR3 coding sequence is TGTGCCAGCAGTGGCGGGGGGGGCTGGGGTGAAAAACTGTTTTTT.

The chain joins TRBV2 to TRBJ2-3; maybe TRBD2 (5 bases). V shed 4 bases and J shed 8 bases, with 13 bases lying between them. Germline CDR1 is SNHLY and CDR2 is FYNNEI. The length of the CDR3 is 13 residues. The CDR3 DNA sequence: TGTGCCAGCAGTGGAGACTATCTGGGTACGCAGTATTTT. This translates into CASSGDYLGTQYF.

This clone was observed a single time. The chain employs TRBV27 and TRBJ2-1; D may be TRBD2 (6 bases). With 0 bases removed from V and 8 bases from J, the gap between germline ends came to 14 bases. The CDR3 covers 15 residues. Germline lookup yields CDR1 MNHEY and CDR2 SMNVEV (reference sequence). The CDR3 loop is CASSLSITSTDEQFF. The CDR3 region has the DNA TGTGCCAGCAGTTTATCGATTACTAGCACCGATGAGCAGTTCTTC.

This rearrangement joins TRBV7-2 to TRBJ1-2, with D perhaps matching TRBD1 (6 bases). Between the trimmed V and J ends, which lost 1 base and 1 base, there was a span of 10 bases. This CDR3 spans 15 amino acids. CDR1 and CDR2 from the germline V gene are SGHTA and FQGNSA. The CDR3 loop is CASSLDGQNNYGYTF. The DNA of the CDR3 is TGTGCCAGCAGCTTAGATGGACAGAATAACTATGGCTACACCTTC.

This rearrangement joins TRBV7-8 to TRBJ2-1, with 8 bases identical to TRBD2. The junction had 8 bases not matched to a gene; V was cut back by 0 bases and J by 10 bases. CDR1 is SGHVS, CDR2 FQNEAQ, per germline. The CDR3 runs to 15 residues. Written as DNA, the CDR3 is TGTGCCAGCAGCTTAGCGCTAATAGCGGGAATGGAGCAGTTCTTC. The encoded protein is CASSLALIAGMEQFF.

The CDR3 sequence: CASSLLGGRAYNEQFF. The CDR3 DNA is TGTGCCAGCAGCTTGTTAGGCGGGAGAGCCTACAATGAGCAGTTCTTC. The chain carries TRBV5-4 and TRBJ2-1, with 7 bases fitting TRBD2. The germline V gene has CDR1 SGHNT and CDR2 YYREEE (reference sequence). With V trimmed by 1 base and J by 2 bases, 6 bases remained unmatched. The length of the CDR3 is 16 residues.

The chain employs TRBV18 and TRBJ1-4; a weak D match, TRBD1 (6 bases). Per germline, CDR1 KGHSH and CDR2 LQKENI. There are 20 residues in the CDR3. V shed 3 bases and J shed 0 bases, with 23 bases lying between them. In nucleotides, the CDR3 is TGTGCCAGCTCACCCTACCCGCCGGGACAAAATTTCCCAACTAATGAAAAACTGTTTTTT. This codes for CASSPYPPGQNFPTNEKLFF. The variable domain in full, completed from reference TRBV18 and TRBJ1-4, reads NAGVMQNPRHLVRRRGQEARLRCSPMKGHSHVYWYRQLPEEGLKFMVYLQKENIIDESGMPKERFSAEFPKEGPSILRIQQVVRGDSAAYFCASSPYPPGQNFPTNEKLFFGSGTQLSVL.

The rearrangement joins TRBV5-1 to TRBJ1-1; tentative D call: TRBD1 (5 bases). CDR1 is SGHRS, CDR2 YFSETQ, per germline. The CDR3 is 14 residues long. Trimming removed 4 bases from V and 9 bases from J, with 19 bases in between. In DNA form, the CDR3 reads TGCGCCAGCAGCCTTGGGACTCAGGGACTAAAAGCTTTCTTT. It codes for CASSLGTQGLKAFF.

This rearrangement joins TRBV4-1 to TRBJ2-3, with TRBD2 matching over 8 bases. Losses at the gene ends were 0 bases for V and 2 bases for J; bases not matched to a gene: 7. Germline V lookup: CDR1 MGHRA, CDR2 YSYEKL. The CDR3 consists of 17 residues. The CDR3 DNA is TGCGCCAGCAGCCAAGATCACACTAGCGGTTTCACAGATACGCAGTATTTT. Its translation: CASSQDHTSGFTDTQYF.

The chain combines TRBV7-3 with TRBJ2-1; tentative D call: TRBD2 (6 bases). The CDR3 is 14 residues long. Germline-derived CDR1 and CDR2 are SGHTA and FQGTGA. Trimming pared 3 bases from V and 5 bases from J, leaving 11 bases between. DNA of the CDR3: TGTGCCAGCAGCTTTTTAGGAGGGAACAATGAGCAGTTCTTC. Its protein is CASSFLGGNNEQFF.

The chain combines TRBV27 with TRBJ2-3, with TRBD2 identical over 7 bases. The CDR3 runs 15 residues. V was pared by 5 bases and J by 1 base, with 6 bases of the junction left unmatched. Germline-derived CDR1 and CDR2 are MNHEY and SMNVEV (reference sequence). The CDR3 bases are TGTGCCAGCAGTACCGAGGGAGGGGGCACAGATACGCAGTATTTT. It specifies CASSTEGGGTDTQYF.

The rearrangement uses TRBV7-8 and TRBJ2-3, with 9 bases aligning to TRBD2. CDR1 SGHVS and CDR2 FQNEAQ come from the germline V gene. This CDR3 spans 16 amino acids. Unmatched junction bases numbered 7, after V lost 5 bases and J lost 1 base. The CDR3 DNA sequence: TGTGCCAGCAGCCCCCCATTAGCGGGAGGCACAGATACGCAGTATTTT. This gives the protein CASSPPLAGGTDTQYF.